The entry that follows covers one TCR beta chain sequence. The junction shows a germline mismatch at one end, possibly a read error. The sample originates from a study of blood T cell repertoires in COVID-19. This CDR3 contains 15 residues. Germline V CDR1 and CDR2: GTSNPN, SVGIG (reference sequence). Here immunoSEQ multiplex PCR was the method, and the copy in TCRdb shows in-frame clones only, minus some. The repertoire holds approximately 260,000 clones, with around 86% as singletons. The V gene is TRBV30, the J gene TRBJ2-7, with 9 bases identical to TRBD2. The TCR was taken from a man aged 18 to 29 with active or convalescent COVID-19. The material sequenced was peripheral blood. The CDR3 loop reads CAWSPTPSKAGGLDF. In nucleotides, the CDR3 is TGTGCCTGGAGTCCCACTCCTTCTAAAGCGGGGGGTTTGGACTTC. Together with reference TRBV30 and TRBJ2-7, the CDR3 gives the full variable domain: SQTIHQWPATLVQPVGSPLSLECTVEGTSNPNLYWYRQAAGRGLQLLFYSVGIGQISSEVPQNLSASRPQDRQFILSSKKLLLSDSGFYLCAWSPTPSKAGGLDFGPGTRLTVT.